The 17 T cell receptor beta chains presented below share a single source sample, sequenced in a study of post-analysis software for immune sequencing data. Study-wide results and limits: TRBV5-6, TRBV5-1 and TRBV20-1 belonged to a set of roughly 5 TRBV segments that were more frequent in patients than controls.

Included in the TCR beta cDNA libraries were unique molecular identifiers. TCRdb independently ran MiXCR on the PCR reads; one entry per CDR3 protein. The data contain about 770,000 distinct CDR3 sequences, around 42% of them singletons. These receptors' antigens are unknown. The sequenced sample consisted of blood. The receptors here all came from a girl aged 10 to 17 with multiple sclerosis.

The chain has TRBV5-4 and TRBJ2-7, with a tentative D call TRBD1 (6 bases). The CDR3 is made up of 15 amino acids. Germline CDR1 reads SGHNT; CDR2 reads YYREEE (reference sequence). V was cut by 4 bases and J by 2 bases, with 16 bases left in between. CDR3 sequence reads: CASSKTGFSTYEQYF. CDR3 nucleotide sequence: TGTGCCAGCAGCAAGACAGGATTTAGCACCTACGAGCAGTACTTC. The variable domain in full, completed from reference TRBV5-4 and TRBJ2-7, reads ETGVTQSPTHLIKTRGQQVTLRCSSQSGHNTVSWYQQALGQGPQFIFQYYREEENGRGNFPPRFSGLQFPNYSSELNVNALELDDSALYLCASSKTGFSTYEQYFGPGTRLTVT.

The chain uses TRBV3-1 and TRBJ2-4, with 7 bases aligning to TRBD1. This CDR3 region has 15 residues. V was pared by 6 bases and J by 6 bases, with 11 bases of the junction left unmatched. CDR1 LGHDT and CDR2 YNNKEL come from the germline V gene (reference sequence). The CDR3 DNA sequence: TGTGCCAGCAGTCTTAACCAGGGACAGTCAAACATTCAGTACTTC. The encoded protein is CASSLNQGQSNIQYF.

The table lists this clonotype with a few counts. The chain's CDR3 is CSAPSRLTALETQYF. In DNA, the CDR3 is TGCAGTGCCCCAAGCAGGCTGACAGCATTAGAGACCCAGTACTTC. V usage is TRBV20-1 and J usage is TRBJ2-5; TRBD1 might be the D (5 bases). The CDR3 loop spans 15 amino acids. Germline V gene lookup returns CDR1 DFQATT and CDR2 SNEGSKA (reference sequence). The ends were cut back, 6 bases at V and 4 bases at J, with 21 bases in the middle.

The rearrangement uses TRBV20-1 and TRBJ2-5; 9 bases fit TRBD2. This CDR3 spans 14 amino acids. V trimming: 5 bases; J trimming: 5 bases; junction bases outside the gene matches: 9. Per the germline V gene, CDR1 is DFQATT and CDR2 is SNEGSKA (reference sequence). The CDR3 coding sequence is TGCAGTGCTCCAATAGCGGGAGCCGGGGAGACCCAGTACTTC. Translated, it gives CSAPIAGAGETQYF.

This clonotype was detected only once. This sequence joins TRBV24-1 and TRBJ2-3; TRBD1 is a possible D gene (6 bases). Germline CDR1 reads KGHDR; CDR2 reads SFDVKD. V was cut by 5 bases and J by 4 bases, with 12 bases left in between. The CDR3 sequence is 14 residues long. For the CDR3, the DNA is TGTGCCACCAGTGGGGGGACACGGGCAGATACGCAGTATTTT. It encodes CATSGGTRADTQYF.

This clonotype was observed a handful of times. V gene TRBV15 combines with J gene TRBJ2-5; D remains ambiguous. This CDR3 is 14 amino acids long. Trimming took off 1 base at V and 2 bases at J, with 8 bases between the two ends. Germline assignment: CDR1 LNHNV and CDR2 YYDKDF (reference sequence). The CDR3 region is CATSRAPGQETQYF. In DNA, the CDR3 is TGTGCCACCAGCAGAGCTCCAGGTCAAGAGACCCAGTACTTC.

The chain links TRBV7-9 to TRBJ2-4, with D perhaps being TRBD1 or TRBD2 (5 bases each). The V and J ends lost 5 bases and 0 bases respectively, with 17 bases between them. The CDR3 sequence is 17 residues long. Per the germline V gene, CDR1 is SEHNR and CDR2 is FQNEAQ (reference sequence). CDR3 region: CASSGPGPNEAKNIQYF. CDR3 DNA: TGTGCCAGCAGCGGCCCGGGACCCAACGAAGCCAAAAACATTCAGTACTTC.

This chain links TRBV29-1 with TRBJ2-7; D is ambiguous. V was pared by 4 bases and J by 7 bases, with 14 bases between. Germline V lookup: CDR1 SQVTM, CDR2 ANQGSEA. There are 12 residues in the CDR3. CDR3 protein: CSVGEAPLEQYF. The CDR3 DNA sequence: TGCAGCGTTGGCGAGGCCCCGCTAGAGCAGTACTTC.

This clonotype was seen a handful of times. This chain uses TRBV7-8 with TRBJ2-3, with 13 bases matching TRBD2. The CDR3 length is 15 residues. J gave up 6 bases and V 7 bases, and 7 bases lay outside the gene matches. CDR1 is SGHVS and CDR2 is FQNEAQ in the germline V gene. CDR3 amino acids: CASTRRLAGGDTQYF. The CDR3 bases are TGTGCCAGCACCCGTCGACTAGCGGGAGGTGATACGCAGTATTTT.

This clonotype was seen a handful of times. The rearrangement uses TRBV29-1 and TRBJ2-5; no clear D. The CDR3 is 15 amino acids. The V end was cut by 6 bases, the J end by 5 bases, with 22 bases between. The germline V gene has CDR1 SQVTM and CDR2 ANQGSEA. CDR3 in DNA: TGCAGCGTCTACCCGAGGAGAAGGTTTGGGGAGACCCAGTACTTC. Translated: CSVYPRRRFGETQYF.

This chain links TRBV27 with TRBJ2-5; 13 nucleotides line up with TRBD2. Germline CDR1 MNHEY, CDR2 SMNVEV (reference sequence). Unmatched junction bases numbered 8, after V lost 5 bases and J lost 2 bases. The CDR3 spans 17 residues. CDR3 loop: CASSPIGTSGIQETQYF. The CDR3 DNA reads as TGTGCCAGCAGTCCGATAGGGACTAGCGGGATACAAGAGACCCAGTACTTC.

This clonotype was seen only a few times. The chain recombines TRBV20-1 with TRBJ2-3, with 8 bases identical to TRBD1. Per the germline V gene, CDR1 is DFQATT and CDR2 is SNEGSKA (reference sequence). This CDR3 is 16 amino acids long. V dropped 0 bases and J dropped 6; count of bases not matched to a gene: 11. In DNA, the CDR3 is TGCAGTGCTAGAGATGCCTTTGGGACAGGCCCCGATACGCAGTATTTT. Amino acids: CSARDAFGTGPDTQYF.

This clonotype showed up just a few times. This sequence joins TRBV3-1 and TRBJ2-5, with unresolved D. Deletions cut 1 base from V and 1 base from J, with 16 bases between. Germline V CDR1 and CDR2: LGHDT, YNNKEL (reference sequence). The CDR3 is 17 amino acids. CDR3 sequence reads: CASSQGFYGRTQETQYF. DNA of the CDR3: TGTGCCAGCAGCCAAGGTTTTTATGGGCGGACCCAAGAGACCCAGTACTTC.

The chain couples TRBV7-8 to TRBJ2-7; 7 bases are a match to TRBD2. The ends lost 3 bases at V and 2 bases at J; junction bases unmatched: 4. Germline CDR1 is SGHVS and CDR2 is FQNEAQ. This CDR3 has 14 residues. As DNA, the CDR3 is TGTGCCAGCAGCTTGAGCGGGGTGGCCTACGAGCAGTACTTC. As protein: CASSLSGVAYEQYF.

The CDR3 DNA follows: TGCGCCAGCAGCCAAGACGAGCCAGGGGGCTTTGCCAAAAACATTCAGTACTTC. Translation: CASSQDEPGGFAKNIQYF. The V call is TRBV4-1, the J call TRBJ2-4; 8 nucleotides align to TRBD1. V gave up 0 bases and J gave up 1 base; unmatched junction bases: 8. Germline V CDR1 and CDR2: MGHRA, YSYEKL. The CDR3 length is 18 residues.

The CDR3 here is CASSLVFGETQYF. CDR3 nucleotide sequence: TGTGCCAGCAGCTTAGTTTTTGGGGAGACCCAGTACTTC. This chain connects TRBV7-2 to TRBJ2-5; D gene ambiguous. The CDR3 sequence is 13 residues long. Germline V gene lookup returns CDR1 SGHTA and CDR2 FQGNSA. Between the trimmed V and J ends, which lost 1 base and 5 bases, there was a span of 8 bases.

CDR3 nucleotides: TGTGCCAGCAGCCCCCTCGGGTCACTTGAAAAACTGTTTTTT. Protein sequence: CASSPLGSLEKLFF. The chain is built from TRBV7-9 and TRBJ1-4, with no clear D. The CDR3 loop spans 14 amino acids. Per germline, CDR1 SEHNR and CDR2 FQNEAQ (reference sequence). V lost 5 bases and J lost 7, with 14 bases in between.